The 32 T cell receptor beta chains reported below all come from one sample, sequenced in a study of Ad26.COV2.S vaccination and SARS-CoV-2 variants. TCRdb's table, derived via immunoSEQ multiplex PCR, lists solely in-frame clones and lacks some. This repertoire shows about 390,000 clones, approximately 90% found once; its top ten account for 3.5%. Treatment specified: roughly 20 received Ad26.COV2.S at low or high dose, single or two shots; a few received placebo; per-sample allocation not given. Following the first vaccine or placebo injection, samples were taken on day 63. The sample here was peripheral blood, taken in a trial of Ad26.COV2.S vaccine versus placebo. Receptors originate from a person between 18 and 65 years old who received the Ad26.COV2.S COVID-19 vaccine or a placebo.

V is TRBV10-3 and J is TRBJ2-3; D is uncertain. Germline values: CDR1 ENHRY, CDR2 SYGVKD. The CDR3 extends over 14 amino acids. The V end was cut by 6 bases, the J end by 2 bases, with 12 bases between. DNA for the CDR3: TGTGCCATCAGGAACCCAGCGTCCACAGATACGCAGTATTTT. Translating it yields CAIRNPASTDTQYF.

In this sample, this clone turned up a few times. V gene TRBV6-6 combines with J gene TRBJ1-3; D is unresolved. Germline V CDR1 and CDR2: MNHNY, SVGAGI (reference sequence). Trimming pared 7 bases from V and 0 bases from J, leaving 10 bases between. This CDR3 spans 14 amino acids. Here the CDR3 reads CASKLEYSGNTIYF. In DNA, the CDR3 is TGTGCCAGCAAATTGGAGTACTCTGGAAACACCATATATTTT.

This chain uses TRBV18 with TRBJ1-1; D is unresolved. This CDR3 has 13 residues. Looked up from germline, CDR1 is KGHSH and CDR2 is LQKENI. Trimming left V 3 bases short and J 0 bases short, with 5 bases between. The CDR3 nucleotides read TGTGCCAGCTCACCCGGGGTGAACACTGAAGCTTTCTTT. Residues: CASSPGVNTEAFF.

The V gene is TRBV12-3 or TRBV12-4, the J gene TRBJ2-1, with a weak D call TRBD1 (5 bases). The CDR3 runs 13 residues. The V and J ends lost 5 bases and 9 bases respectively, with 14 bases between them. The CDR3 bases are TGTGCCAGCAGTAGGGGCATCGCTAGTGAGCAGTTCTTC. As protein: CASSRGIASEQFF.

This chain joins TRBV19 and TRBJ2-7, with 8 bases matching TRBD2. Germline CDR1 and CDR2: LNHDA and SQIVND (reference sequence). V shed 3 bases and J 7 bases; nucleotides not matched to a gene: 8. The CDR3 extends over 14 amino acids. CDR3 protein: CASSMIAGTSEQYF. The CDR3 coding sequence is TGTGCCAGTAGTATGATAGCGGGGACCTCGGAGCAGTACTTC.

CDR3 nucleotide sequence: TGTGCCAGCAGCTCGGCATTAAGCGGGGGCACAGATACGCAGTATTTT. Translation gives CASSSALSGGTDTQYF. The genes are TRBV7-6 and TRBJ2-3, with TRBD2 identical over 7 bases. J was trimmed by 1 base and V by 4 bases; bases with no gene match: 8. Germline V gene data show CDR1 as SGHVS and CDR2 as FNYEAQ. This CDR3 has 16 residues.

Note on this clone: The same CDR3 also results from other DNA sequences found in this sample. The rearrangement uses TRBV6-5 and TRBJ1-1, with a weak D call TRBD1 (5 bases). Trimming left V 0 bases short and J 1 base short, with 9 bases between. The CDR3 is 15 residues long. Germline V gene sequence: CDR1 MNHEY, CDR2 SVGAGI. CDR3 sequence: CASSYSGTANTEAFF. The CDR3 nucleotides are TGTGCCAGCAGTTACTCCGGGACGGCGAACACTGAAGCTTTCTTT.

This sequence joins TRBV4-2 and TRBJ2-3; D is unclear. Deletions cut 0 bases from V and 2 bases from J, with 12 bases between. Germline values: CDR1 LGHNA, CDR2 YNFKEQ. This CDR3 contains 16 residues. The CDR3 reads CASSQDHGHNTDTQYF. In DNA, the CDR3 is TGTGCCAGCAGCCAAGATCACGGTCACAACACAGATACGCAGTATTTT.

J is TRBJ2-7 and V is TRBV6-2 or TRBV6-3; D may be TRBD1 (5 bases). CDR1 and CDR2 from the germline V gene are MNHEY and SVGEGT. The length of the CDR3 is 15 residues. V lost 1 base and J lost 3, with 13 bases in between. The CDR3 is CASSYLDTLNYEQYF. For the CDR3, the DNA is TGTGCCAGCAGTTACTTGGACACCCTGAACTACGAGCAGTACTTC.

This rearrangement joins TRBV13 to TRBJ1-1, with TRBD1 matching over 7 bases. The CDR3 loop spans 14 amino acids. The V and J ends lost 5 bases and 5 bases, in that order; junction bases with no gene match: 8. Germline CDR1 and CDR2: PRHDT and FYEKMQ (reference sequence). CDR3 loop: CASSIPQGWTEAFF. The CDR3 coding sequence is TGTGCCAGCAGCATCCCACAGGGGTGGACTGAAGCTTTCTTT.

The chain carries TRBV9 and TRBJ2-2; maybe TRBD2 (6 bases). CDR3 length: 14 residues. From germline, CDR1 is SGDLS and CDR2 YYNGEE. The V end lost 6 bases, the J end lost 3 bases, and 12 bases lay between the germline ends. In nucleotides, the CDR3 is TGTGCCAGCAAGATCAGGGAGGACACCGGGGAGCTGTTTTTT. Translated: CASKIREDTGELFF.

Many counts were recorded for this clone. V gene TRBV5-4 combines with J gene TRBJ1-1, with D possibly being TRBD1 (6 bases). Deletions cut 0 bases from V and 4 bases from J, with 10 bases between. This CDR3 spans 14 amino acids. Germline CDR1 SGHNT, CDR2 YYREEE (reference sequence). The DNA of the CDR3 is TGTGCCAGCAGCTTGGCGGGCAGGGGCACTGAAGCTTTCTTT. Translated: CASSLAGRGTEAFF.

The chain links TRBV6-2 or TRBV6-3 to TRBJ2-4; tentatively, D is TRBD2 (6 bases). Trimming took off 5 bases at V and 6 bases at J, with 14 bases between the two ends. The CDR3 is 14 residues long. Germline V gene lookup returns CDR1 MNHEY and CDR2 SVGEGT. The CDR3 nucleotides are TGTGCCAGCAGTGGCGGAGGGGTTGGAAACATTCAGTACTTC. It specifies CASSGGGVGNIQYF.

This chain uses TRBV5-1 with TRBJ1-6, with TRBD1 matching over 9 bases. The CDR3 consists of 17 residues. The germline gives CDR1 SGHRS, CDR2 YFSETQ. The ends lost 4 bases at V and 5 bases at J; junction bases unmatched: 10. DNA of the CDR3: TGCGCCAGCAGCACTACCAGACAGGGGGGAGATAATTCACCCCTCCACTTT. Its protein is CASSTTRQGGDNSPLHF.

The rearrangement uses TRBV14 and TRBJ1-2; D not resolved. CDR1 is SGHDN and CDR2 is FVKESK in the germline V gene. The ends were cut back, 0 bases at V and 2 bases at J, with 7 bases in the middle. CDR3 length: 14 residues. The CDR3 region is CASSQEGRNYGYTF. The CDR3 bases are TGTGCCAGCAGCCAAGAAGGTCGGAACTATGGCTACACCTTC.

The J gene is TRBJ2-4, the V gene TRBV2; 9 bases match TRBD1. CDR1 SNHLY and CDR2 FYNNEI come from the germline V gene. Trimming removed 2 bases from V and 5 bases from J; junction bases left unmatched: 13. The CDR3 extends over 18 amino acids. As DNA, the CDR3 is TGTGCCAGCAGTGAACTTCTGGGACAGGGTATAGAGGAAAACATTCAGTACTTC. The encoded protein is CASSELLGQGIEENIQYF.

The gene calls are TRBV2 and TRBJ1-1; 7 bases agree with TRBD1. There are 15 residues in the CDR3. The junction had 8 bases not matched to a gene; V was cut back by 6 bases and J by 1 base. The germline CDR1 and CDR2 sequences are SNHLY and FYNNEI. CDR3 region: CASSDLGTANTEAFF. CDR3 DNA: TGTGCCAGCAGCGACTTAGGGACAGCGAACACTGAAGCTTTCTTT. Supplemented by reference TRBV2 and TRBJ1-1, the full variable domain reads EPEVTQTPSHQVTQMGQEVILRCVPISNHLYFYWYRQILGQKVEFLVSFYNNEISEKSEIFDDQFSVERPDGSNFTLKIRSTKLEDSAMYFCASSDLGTANTEAFFGQGTRLTVV.

The gene calls are TRBV30 and TRBJ1-5; the D is unclear. Trimming took 4 bases from V and 7 from J, leaving 11 bases between them. Germline V CDR1 and CDR2: GTSNPN, SVGIG (reference sequence). The CDR3 covers 12 residues. CDR3 residues: CAWNRAGQPQHF. The CDR3 DNA reads TGTGCCTGGAATCGGGCTGGGCAGCCCCAGCATTTT.

This clone was observed a handful of times. V is TRBV5-1 and J is TRBJ2-7; 8 nucleotides agree with TRBD1. The CDR3 is 14 amino acids. CDR1 is SGHRS, CDR2 YFSETQ, per germline. V shed 8 bases and J 3 bases; nucleotides not matched to a gene: 10. The CDR3 coding sequence is TGCGCCAGTCAACCCGGGACAGGTTTCTACGAGCAGTACTTC. It encodes CASQPGTGFYEQYF.

CDR3 amino acids: CASSTGQGESEKLFF. CDR3 sequence (DNA): TGTGCCAGCAGCACGGGACAGGGCGAGAGTGAAAAACTGTTTTTT. The chain employs TRBV7-9 and TRBJ1-4; 9 positions agree with TRBD1. The CDR3 totals 15 residues. V dropped 5 bases and J dropped 7; count of bases not matched to a gene: 8. The germline CDR1 and CDR2 sequences are SEHNR and FQNEAQ (reference sequence).

The CDR3 protein is CASIKDRVPLRANVLTF. The DNA of the CDR3 is TGTGCCAGCATCAAGGACAGGGTCCCTCTTCGGGCCAACGTCCTGACTTTC. V and J are TRBV2 and TRBJ2-6, with TRBD1 matching 8 bases. The CDR3 is 17 residues long. Germline V gene lookup returns CDR1 SNHLY and CDR2 FYNNEI. J gave up 5 bases and V 7 bases, and 13 bases lay outside the gene matches.

The chain has TRBV19 and TRBJ2-1; 10 bases match TRBD1. V gave up 5 bases and J gave up 9 bases; unmatched junction bases: 7. Germline CDR1 LNHDA, CDR2 SQIVND (reference sequence). The CDR3 extends over 14 amino acids. Here the CDR3 DNA reads TGTGCCAGTAGTCGACGGGACAGGGGATTTGAGCAGTTCTTC. It encodes CASSRRDRGFEQFF.

Notes on this clone: At the DNA level, this CDR3 is encoded by other sequences in the same sample as well. This rearrangement joins TRBV7-2 to TRBJ2-7; D is undetermined. There are 13 residues in the CDR3. Germline assignment: CDR1 SGHTA and CDR2 FQGNSA. Trimming cost V 1 base and J 3 bases, with 7 bases left between them. The CDR3 DNA follows: TGTGCCAGCAGCTTAGGTAGATACTACGAGCAGTACTTC. Translating it yields CASSLGRYYEQYF.

This chain joins TRBV30 and TRBJ1-2, with unresolved D. Per the germline V gene, CDR1 is GTSNPN and CDR2 is SVGIG (reference sequence). Trimming took 3 bases from V and 4 from J, leaving 12 bases between them. There are 13 residues in the CDR3. CDR3 in DNA: TGTGCCTGGAGACCGGCAGCCGGCTATGGCTACACCTTC. It encodes CAWRPAAGYGYTF.

This chain joins TRBV7-2 and TRBJ1-6, with D possibly TRBD1 on 6 matching bases. The CDR3 runs to 14 residues. V was shortened by 3 bases and J by 10 bases, with 13 bases between the two germline ends. Germline V gives CDR1 SGHTA, CDR2 FQGNSA. The CDR3 DNA follows: TGTGCCAGCAGCTTCACAGGGCTTAACTCACCCCTCCACTTT. It encodes CASSFTGLNSPLHF.

On this clone itself: Different DNA sequences within this sample yield the same CDR3. The chain carries TRBV4-1 and TRBJ2-7, with D maybe TRBD2 (5 bases). This CDR3 is built from 13 residues. Between the trimmed V and J ends, which lost 1 base and 5 bases, there was a span of 9 bases. Germline loops: CDR1 MGHRA, CDR2 YSYEKL. The CDR3 reads CASSQGTGDEQYF. The CDR3 region has the DNA TGCGCCAGCAGCCAAGGGACTGGGGACGAGCAGTACTTC.

The chain has TRBV7-2 and TRBJ1-5; no clear D gene. The V end was cut by 4 bases, the J end by 6 bases, with 13 bases between. Germline lookup yields CDR1 SGHTA and CDR2 FQGNSA. CDR3 length: 14 amino acids. CDR3 DNA: TGTGCCAGCAGCTCGAGGACGGAGGGTCAGCCCCAGCATTTT. This sequence encodes CASSSRTEGQPQHF.

The chain links TRBV3-1 (or the pseudogene TRBV3-2) to TRBJ2-1, with D perhaps TRBD2 (6 bases). This CDR3 region has 18 residues. V was pared by 4 bases and J by 6 bases, with 25 bases between. From germline, CDR1 is LGHDT and CDR2 YNNKEL (reference sequence). The CDR3: CASSPHTRSGPGGNEQFF. CDR3 coding DNA: TGTGCCAGCAGCCCACACACAAGGTCGGGCCCCGGGGGCAATGAGCAGTTCTTC.

V is TRBV6-5 and J is TRBJ2-5, with D perhaps being TRBD1 or TRBD2 (6 bases each). Germline lookup yields CDR1 MNHEY and CDR2 SVGAGI. The CDR3 spans 12 residues. V gave up 4 bases and J gave up 6 bases, with 9 bases separating them. CDR3 protein: CASSFGGQTQYF. In DNA, the CDR3 is TGTGCCAGCAGTTTTGGGGGGCAGACCCAGTACTTC.

The chain combines TRBV29-1 with TRBJ1-3; D unclear. Germline assignment: CDR1 SQVTM and CDR2 ANQGSEA. The CDR3 length is 12 residues. Trimming took off 8 bases at V and 4 bases at J, with 12 bases between the two ends. CDR3 residues: CSIVGRGNTIYF. The CDR3 region has the DNA TGCAGCATAGTCGGTCGGGGAAACACCATATATTTT.

V gene TRBV30 combines with J gene TRBJ2-6; unclear D gene. Deletions cut 0 bases from V and 0 bases from J, with 9 bases between. The germline gives CDR1 GTSNPN, CDR2 SVGIG (reference sequence). This CDR3 is built from 16 residues. The CDR3 loop is CAWSVVGSSGANVLTF. The DNA for the CDR3 is TGTGCCTGGAGTGTAGTCGGTAGCTCTGGGGCCAACGTCCTGACTTTC.

The chain combines TRBV7-9 with TRBJ2-3, with D possibly being TRBD2 (7 bases). V lost 7 bases, J lost 7 bases, and 27 bases lay in between. Germline V gene sequence: CDR1 SEHNR, CDR2 FQNEAQ (reference sequence). The CDR3 sequence is 17 residues long. The CDR3 loop reads CASTPPEVWGGIYTQYF. The CDR3 DNA follows: TGTGCCAGCACCCCCCCGGAAGTGTGGGGGGGCATATATACGCAGTATTTT.